This section outlines one TCR beta chain sequence together with its context. Its specificity is not known. Libraries were prepared by immunoSEQ multiplex PCR; TCRdb keeps only in-frame clonotypes and omits some of them. The table lists 150,000 to 200,000 clones, roughly 90% of them singletons. CDR3 length equals 13 residues. V was clipped by 5 bases and J by 0 bases; unmatched bases: 2. CDR1 is SQVTM and CDR2 is ANQGSEA in the germline V gene. The record originates from a study of cytomegalovirus exposure and HLA in healthy donors. Study-level information: Later analysis reported that the 120 validation repertoires shared the platform of the approximately 690 first-cohort repertoires.

Study-level results: Researchers reported that a few CMV-associated chains were confirmed in vitro as CMV antigen-specific.

This chain links TRBV29-1 with TRBJ2-7; 9 bases line up with TRBD1. Sequencing was carried out using PBMCs. The TCR comes from a man between 18 and 29 years old in good health and CMV-seropositive. The CDR3: CSVRTGVSYEQYF. The CDR3 bases are TGCAGCGTTAGGACAGGGGTCTCCTACGAGCAGTACTTC.